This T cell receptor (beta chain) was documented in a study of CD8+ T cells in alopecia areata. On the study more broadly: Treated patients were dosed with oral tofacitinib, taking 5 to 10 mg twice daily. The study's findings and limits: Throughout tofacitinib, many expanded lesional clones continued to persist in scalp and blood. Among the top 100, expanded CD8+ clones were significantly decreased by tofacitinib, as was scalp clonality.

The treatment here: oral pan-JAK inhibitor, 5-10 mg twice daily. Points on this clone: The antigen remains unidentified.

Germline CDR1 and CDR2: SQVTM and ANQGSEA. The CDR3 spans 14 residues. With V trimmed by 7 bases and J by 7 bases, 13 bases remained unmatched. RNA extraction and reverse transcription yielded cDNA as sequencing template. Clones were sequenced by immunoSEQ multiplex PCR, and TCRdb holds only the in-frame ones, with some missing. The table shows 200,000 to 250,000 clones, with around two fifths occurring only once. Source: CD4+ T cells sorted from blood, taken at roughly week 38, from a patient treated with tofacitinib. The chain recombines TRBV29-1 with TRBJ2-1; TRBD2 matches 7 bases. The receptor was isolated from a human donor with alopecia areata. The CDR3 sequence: CSAPRLAATNEQFF. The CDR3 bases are TGCAGCGCCCCGCGACTAGCTGCAACTAATGAGCAGTTCTTC.